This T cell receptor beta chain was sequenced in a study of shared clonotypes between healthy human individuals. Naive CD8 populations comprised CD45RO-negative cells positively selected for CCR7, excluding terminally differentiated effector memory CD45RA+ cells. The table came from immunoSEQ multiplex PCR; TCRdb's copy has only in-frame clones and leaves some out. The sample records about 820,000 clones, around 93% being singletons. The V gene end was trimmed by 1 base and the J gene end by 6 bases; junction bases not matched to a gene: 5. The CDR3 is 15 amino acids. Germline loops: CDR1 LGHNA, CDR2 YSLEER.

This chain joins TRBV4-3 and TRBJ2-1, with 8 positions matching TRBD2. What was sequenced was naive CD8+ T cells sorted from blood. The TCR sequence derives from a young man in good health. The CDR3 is CASSQGTSLGNEQFF. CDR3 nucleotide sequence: TGCGCCAGCAGCCAAGGGACTAGCTTGGGCAATGAGCAGTTCTTC.